This T cell receptor beta chain was retrieved from a study of blood T cell repertoires in COVID-19. Looking at the study overall: Researchers got acute and convalescent COVID-19 samples from the United States, Italy and Spain. The analysed material was cDNA or gDNA that came from T cells, B-cell-depleted T cells, or PBMCs.

In the original workflow: Nucleated cell number was recorded as an estimate derived from reference gene primer amplification. Generated by immunoSEQ multiplex PCR, the TCRdb table keeps only in-frame clones and is missing some. The DNA gave D and trimming, while V, J and clone size come from that table. The repertoire holds under 250,000 clones, with 75% to 85% as singletons. CDR3 length: 14 residues. The V end was cut by 2 bases, the J end by 8 bases, with 12 bases between. From germline, CDR1 is KGHDR and CDR2 SFDVKD. The chain couples TRBV24-1 to TRBJ2-1, with D perhaps TRBD1 (6 bases). This clonotype was obtained from a human donor in a cohort sampled during active COVID-19. Specimen: peripheral blood. The chain's CDR3 is CATSDSAGADEQFF. The CDR3 DNA is TGTGCCACCAGTGATTCGGCAGGGGCCGATGAGCAGTTCTTC.